This T cell receptor (beta chain) was obtained from a study of immune evolution from preneoplasia to lung adenocarcinoma (dated by TCRdb to about 2021). The study in broad terms: HLA loss of heterozygosity was seen in roughly 6.6%, 14% and 36% of AIS, MIA and ADC lesions, and in no AAH lesions. The study combined immune gene expression, TCR sequencing and multiplex immunofluorescence to profile immune contexture across lung adenocarcinoma precursors and invasive adenocarcinoma. Resected precursor lesions (AAH, AIS, MIA) and invasive adenocarcinomas were compared against paired morphologically normal lung tissue. Sample size was based on specimen availability rather than a prior power calculation. The immune data were integrated with whole exome sequencing and methylation data from the same cohort of nodules. A total of approximately 48 patients with pulmonary nodules who underwent surgical resection were included in the overall cohort. TCR sequencing data came from approximately 49 patients. According to the study, roughly 100 samples went through TCR sequencing. POLYSOLVER was used to infer class I HLA alleles from exome data, and LOHHLA was used to detect allele-specific HLA loss.

Using the immunoSEQ hsTCRbeta Kit, TCR beta CDR3 regions were sequenced from DNA. On the study's bioinformatics: TCR sequencing data were analysed with the ImmunoSEQ Analyzer. T cell clonality was defined as 1 minus Pielou's evenness computed on productive rearrangements. The inverse Simpson index, applied to productive templates, was used to measure T cell diversity. T cell density was defined as TCR beta template counts normalized to usable DNA, with usable DNA estimated by amplification and sequencing of housekeeping genes. TCR metrics were compared across histologic stages using two-sided Kruskal-Wallis tests. This is the immuneACCESS table as TCRdb keeps it, with only in-frame sequences that have V and J called. A part of the clones is gone; compared with another copy, unresolved V genes explain less than half, and the rest is unexplained. From that table come the V and J calls and clone size; the DNA was used to work out D and trimming. The sample has around 6,100 clones on record, almost 80% of them singletons. Approximately 6.3% of the sample belongs to the ten largest clones.

Overall study results and their limits: Clonality was highest in normal lung, while later-stage lesions appeared to have lower clonality but higher T cell density and diversity. The highest top T cell clone frequencies were observed in normal lung, and a progressive decrease in top T cell clone frequencies appeared to occur from AAH through AIS, MIA and invasive adenocarcinoma. Because all patients were from Japan and China, applicability to Western populations was uncertain. The highest T cell clonality was observed in KRAS-mutant nodules compared with EGFR-mutant or double wild-type lesions. The findings rested on association rather than direct causation, and larger cohorts with long-term follow-up and longitudinal biopsies were considered necessary.

This clone showed up just a few times. Its antigen has not been determined. Base qualities are not recorded, but no much larger clone differs from it by a single base. V has 4 bases trimmed and J has 5 bases trimmed; junction bases matching no gene number 5. CDR1 and CDR2 were assigned from the germline V gene (reference sequence) as LNHNV and YYDKDF. The CDR3 covers 15 residues, taking in both the cysteine and the phenylalanine. Of all the DNA, just the CDR3 is kept, 45 bases in frame from base 1. Between about 2013 and 2017, the patients underwent resection in either Japan or China. The histologic diagnosis of each case was independently confirmed on H&E slides by two lung cancer pathologists. Macro-dissection after pathologic assessment enriched premalignant or tumor cells for nucleic acid extraction. DNA was isolated from FFPE tissue using the AllPrep DNA/RNA FFPE Kit.

This sequence was found in a person between 45 and 75 years old with lung adenocarcinoma. The sequenced material came from FFPE minimally invasive lung adenocarcinoma tissue. The sample's cell subset or site label is to be understood as: micro-invasive lung adenocarcinoma (MIA). The chain is encoded by TRBV15 joined to TRBJ1-4; TRBD1 agrees with 9 junctional bases. The CDR3 protein sequence reads: CATSTRTGVNEKLFF. The DNA is as follows: TGTGCCACCAGCACTCGGACAGGGGTCAATGAAAAACTGTTTTTT. The reference TRBV15 and TRBJ1-4 proteins fill in what lies around the CDR3, so the full variable domain reads DAMVIQNPRYQVTQFGKPVTLSCSQTLNHNVMYWYQQKSSQAPKLLFHYYDKDFNNEADTPDNFQSRRPNTSFCFLDIRSPGLGDTAMYLCATSTRTGVNEKLFFGSGTQLSVL.